The source of this T cell receptor (beta chain) is a study of T cell repertoires in cytomegalovirus infection. As for the study in general: From public TCR beta signatures came an indication of both CMV infection and matching HLA type.

This CDR3 has 19 residues. Trimming removed 3 bases from V and 3 bases from J; junction bases left unmatched: 11. Germline V gene sequence: CDR1 SGHVS, CDR2 FNYEAQ. MiXCR, applied by TCRdb to the reads, yields one record per CDR3 protein. The repertoire consists of 200,000 to 300,000 distinct CDR3 sequences, with around 15% occurring once and the leading ten covering roughly 8.9%. This clonotype has at least ten counts. The J gene is TRBJ2-2, the V gene TRBV7-6; 12 positions agree with TRBD2. This clonotype was obtained from a human donor in good health (CMV status not recorded). Some clones in this sample may be carry-over from other donors' samples. The sample consisted of PBMCs. CDR3 region: CASSLGGRLAGEHTGELFF. The CDR3 bases are TGTGCCAGCAGCTTGGGGGGACGACTAGCGGGGGAACACACCGGGGAGCTGTTTTTT.